These 27 T cell receptor beta chains came from one sample sequenced in a study of blood T cell repertoires in COVID-19. Data came from immunoSEQ multiplex PCR; TCRdb stores just in-frame clones and leaves some out. The table lists 75,000 to 95,000 clones, over 65% of them singletons. Sequencing was performed on peripheral blood. These receptors all stem from a man between 65 and 79 years old with COVID-19, enrolled during active disease.

The chain employs TRBV24-1 and TRBJ2-5; 11 nucleotides match TRBD2. The germline gives CDR1 KGHDR, CDR2 SFDVKD. The length of the CDR3 is 16 residues. V gave up 4 bases and J gave up 4 bases; unmatched junction bases: 7. This CDR3 reads CATSDPLAGGRETQYF. CDR3 nucleotides: TGTGCCACCAGTGACCCCCTAGCGGGAGGAAGAGAGACCCAGTACTTC.

V usage is TRBV15 and J usage is TRBJ1-1, with a weak D call TRBD1 (5 bases). CDR1 is LNHNV and CDR2 is YYDKDF in the germline V gene (reference sequence). The germline V and J ends were trimmed by 0 bases and 4 bases, with 12 bases remaining between them. The CDR3 is 15 residues long. Here the CDR3 DNA reads TGTGCCACCAGCAGAGATCGAAGGGGCAGCACTGAAGCTTTCTTT. This encodes CATSRDRRGSTEAFF.

V usage is TRBV4-3 and J usage is TRBJ2-1, with 10 bases lining up with TRBD2. Trimming removed 5 bases from V and 2 bases from J; junction bases left unmatched: 12. The V gene's germline CDR1 is LGHNA and CDR2 YSLEER. The CDR3 sequence is 18 residues long. The CDR3 DNA is TGCGCCAGCAGCTCCCGACCCTTAGCGGGAGGAACCTACAATGAGCAGTTCTTC. This sequence encodes CASSSRPLAGGTYNEQFF.

The V and J genes are TRBV6-5 and TRBJ2-7; D remains unclear. Trimming pared 0 bases from V and 3 bases from J, leaving 9 bases between. CDR1 and CDR2 (germline): MNHEY, SVGAGI. The CDR3 spans 14 residues. CDR3 in amino acids: CASSYSSQYYEQYF. In DNA, the CDR3 is TGTGCCAGCAGTTACTCGTCGCAGTACTACGAGCAGTACTTC.

V usage is TRBV5-1 and J usage is TRBJ1-4; a weak D match, TRBD1 (6 bases). The V end lost 3 bases, the J end lost 4 bases, and 10 bases lay between the germline ends. CDR1 is SGHRS, CDR2 YFSETQ, per germline. This CDR3 is built from 14 residues. The CDR3 here is CASSSQGRNEKLFF. The CDR3 DNA follows: TGCGCCAGCAGCTCCCAGGGGCGTAATGAAAAACTGTTTTTT.

The chain employs TRBV11-2 and TRBJ2-7; 9 nucleotides line up with TRBD2. Germline trimming cut 6 bases from V and 6 bases from J; bases unmatched to any gene: 12. In germline, CDR1 is SGHAT, CDR2 FQNNGV. This CDR3 has 15 residues. The DNA for the CDR3 is TGTGCCAGCAGTCTCTTTTTAGCGGGAGAAGGCGAGCAGTACTTC. Its translation: CASSLFLAGEGEQYF.

The chain uses TRBV7-2 and TRBJ2-7, with unresolved D. Germline V gene data show CDR1 as SGHTA and CDR2 as FQGNSA. The CDR3 totals 14 residues. With 1 base removed from V and 2 bases from J, the gap between germline ends came to 9 bases. CDR3 nucleotides: TGTGCCAGCAGCTTAGTTCGGCTAGCCTACGAGCAGTACTTC. Protein product: CASSLVRLAYEQYF.

The rearrangement joins TRBV27 to TRBJ2-1; 11 bases match TRBD2. The CDR3 runs 15 residues. Germline V gene data show CDR1 as MNHEY and CDR2 as SMNVEV (reference sequence). Trimming removed 3 bases from V and 8 bases from J; junction bases left unmatched: 6. CDR3 in amino acids: CASSLFTSGSHEQFF. The DNA of the CDR3 is TGTGCCAGCAGTTTGTTCACTAGCGGGAGCCATGAGCAGTTCTTC.

This clone was counted at least ten times. The rearrangement uses TRBV5-1 and TRBJ2-2; D is undetermined. CDR1 is SGHRS and CDR2 is YFSETQ in the germline V gene. The CDR3 is 13 amino acids. Deletions cut 0 bases from V and 5 bases from J, with 5 bases between. The CDR3 region has the DNA TGCGCCAGCAGCTTGGAACATACCGGGGAGCTGTTTTTT. The encoded protein is CASSLEHTGELFF.

This chain joins TRBV18 and TRBJ2-7, with unresolved D. The CDR3 consists of 13 residues. CDR1 and CDR2 (germline): KGHSH, LQKENI. V lost 2 bases and J 3 bases, leaving 8 bases between the germline ends. CDR3 coding DNA: TGTGCCAGCTCACCAGCCGCGGACTACGAGCAGTACTTC. Its protein is CASSPAADYEQYF.

J is TRBJ1-6 and V is TRBV18; D perhaps matches TRBD1 (5 bases). The germline CDR1 and CDR2 sequences are KGHSH and LQKENI. The V gene lost 3 bases and the J gene lost 10 bases, with 16 bases spanning the gap. The CDR3 runs to 15 residues. This chain's CDR3 is CASSPDVLRGSPLHF. The CDR3, as DNA: TGTGCCAGCTCACCGGACGTCTTAAGGGGATCACCCCTCCACTTT.

This CDR3 reads CASSYDRGDNYGYTF. CDR3 nucleotides: TGTGCCAGCAGCTACGACAGGGGGGATAACTATGGCTACACCTTC. The rearrangement uses TRBV7-2 and TRBJ1-2; 9 nucleotides line up with TRBD1. J gave up 1 base and V 4 bases, and 4 bases lay outside the gene matches. The CDR3 length is 15 residues. The germline V gene has CDR1 SGHTA and CDR2 FQGNSA.

This clone was observed a single time. The V gene is TRBV27, the J gene TRBJ1-2, with D uncertain. Germline V gives CDR1 MNHEY, CDR2 SMNVEV (reference sequence). This CDR3 is 14 amino acids long. Trimming removed 1 base from V and 4 bases from J, with 10 bases in between. DNA of the CDR3: TGTGCCAGCAGTTTATACCCGACTCGCTATGGCTACACCTTC. It translates to CASSLYPTRYGYTF.

This chain connects TRBV19 to TRBJ1-3; tentative D call: TRBD1 (6 bases). CDR3 size: 14 residues. V was trimmed by 5 bases and J by 3 bases, leaving 11 bases between them. Looked up from germline, CDR1 is LNHDA and CDR2 is SQIVND (reference sequence). The CDR3 loop reads CASSPQGSGNTIYF. The CDR3 region has the DNA TGTGCCAGTAGTCCACAGGGAAGTGGAAACACCATATATTTT. The full variable domain, with the rest looked up from reference TRBV19 and TRBJ1-3, is DGGITQSPKYLFRKEGQNVTLSCEQNLNHDAMYWYRQDPGQGLRLIYYSQIVNDFQKGDIAEGYSVSREKKESFPLTVTSAQKNPTAFYLCASSPQGSGNTIYFGEGSWLTVV.

The V gene is TRBV27, the J gene TRBJ2-5, with TRBD2 identical over 14 bases. Trimming cost V 3 bases and J 4 bases; bases outside gene matches: 1. The CDR3 loop spans 15 amino acids. Per germline, CDR1 MNHEY and CDR2 SMNVEV (reference sequence). Here the CDR3 reads CASSLGLAGVETQYF. The CDR3, as DNA: TGTGCCAGCAGTTTGGGACTAGCGGGAGTAGAGACCCAGTACTTC.

This chain links TRBV7-2 with TRBJ1-2; 7 bases map to TRBD1. With 1 base clipped from V and 8 bases from J, the junction kept 7 bases outside the gene matches. The CDR3 is made up of 14 amino acids. The germline CDR1 and CDR2 sequences are SGHTA and FQGNSA. This CDR3 is CASSLGDRAGGYTF. Here the CDR3 DNA reads TGTGCCAGCAGCTTAGGAGACAGGGCTGGAGGCTACACCTTC. The full variable domain, in which reference TRBV7-2 and TRBJ1-2 provide the parts outside the CDR3, is GAGVSQSPSNKVTEKGKDVELRCDPISGHTALYWYRQSLGQGLEFLIYFQGNSAPDKSGLPSDRFSAERTGGSVSTLTIQRTQQEDSAVYLCASSLGDRAGGYTFGSGTRLTVV.

The table lists this clone with many counts. The V call is TRBV4-2, the J call TRBJ2-2, with D perhaps matching TRBD1 (6 bases). The length of the CDR3 is 15 residues. The germline V gene encodes CDR1 LGHNA and CDR2 YNFKEQ. V lost 1 base to trimming and J lost 0 bases, with 6 bases between them. The CDR3 bases are TGTGCCAGCAGCCAAGCAGGGGCGAACACCGGGGAGCTGTTTTTT. Protein sequence: CASSQAGANTGELFF.

The chain links TRBV6-1 to TRBJ2-7; 8 bases line up with TRBD2. Germline V gives CDR1 MNHNS, CDR2 SASEGT. This CDR3 comprises 14 residues. Trimming took 3 bases from V and 3 from J; bases not matched to a gene: 4. CDR3 protein: CASSDTGGIYEQYF. The DNA of the CDR3 is TGTGCCAGCAGTGACACGGGAGGGATCTACGAGCAGTACTTC.

This chain uses TRBV6-6 with TRBJ1-2, with D tentatively TRBD1 (5 bases). With 9 bases removed from V and 2 bases from J, the gap between germline ends came to 16 bases. The V gene's germline CDR1 is MNHNY and CDR2 SVGAGI (reference sequence). This CDR3 spans 14 amino acids. CDR3 amino acids: CASRVGVGNYGYTF. The CDR3 coding sequence is TGTGCCAGTAGGGTAGGGGTTGGAAACTATGGCTACACCTTC.

This clone was found a few times. The chain links TRBV7-2 to TRBJ1-2; no firm D call. Trimming pared 5 bases from V and 6 bases from J, leaving 19 bases between. The CDR3 has 15 residues. CDR1 is SGHTA and CDR2 is FQGNSA in the germline V gene. This CDR3 reads CASSPRQNGLDGYTF. The CDR3, as DNA: TGTGCCAGCAGCCCTCGACAAAATGGGCTGGATGGCTACACCTTC.

The J gene is TRBJ2-2, the V gene TRBV11-2, with TRBD2 identical over 13 bases. V was pared by 5 bases and J by 6 bases, with 6 bases of the junction left unmatched. The CDR3 runs 16 residues. Germline V gene lookup returns CDR1 SGHAT and CDR2 FQNNGV. CDR3 coding DNA: TGTGCCAGCAGCCCCCGGACTAGCGGGAGACCCGGGGAGCTGTTTTTT. Translating gives CASSPRTSGRPGELFF. Full variable domain (rest looked up from reference TRBV11-2 and TRBJ2-2): EAGVAQSPRYKIIEKRQSVAFWCNPISGHATLYWYQQILGQGPKLLIQFQNNGVVDDSQLPKDRFSAERLKGVDSTLKIQPAKLEDSAVYLCASSPRTSGRPGELFFGEGSRLTVL.

The chain joins TRBV4-2 to TRBJ1-2, with D uncertain. This CDR3 region has 15 residues. The germline CDR1 and CDR2 sequences are LGHNA and YNFKEQ. V was trimmed by 5 bases and J by 0 bases, leaving 13 bases between them. CDR3 amino acids: CASSLRSDSNYGYTF. In DNA form, the CDR3 reads TGTGCCAGCAGCTTGAGGTCGGACTCTAACTATGGCTACACCTTC.

The chain recombines TRBV9 with TRBJ2-7, with 10 nucleotides matching TRBD2. The trim removed 0 bases at V and 3 bases at J, leaving 3 bases unmatched. The germline V gene encodes CDR1 SGDLS and CDR2 YYNGEE. The CDR3 has 15 amino acids. CDR3 in amino acids: CASSVAASGSYEQYF. The CDR3 nucleotides are TGTGCCAGCAGCGTAGCCGCTAGCGGGAGCTACGAGCAGTACTTC.

V gene TRBV6-5 combines with J gene TRBJ2-2; 9 bases are shared with TRBD1. The germline CDR1 and CDR2 sequences are MNHEY and SVGAGI. This CDR3 contains 15 residues. The J segment lost 5 bases and the V segment lost 6 bases, leaving 7 bases of the junction unmatched. In DNA, the CDR3 is TGTGCCAGCAGATACAGGGGGCGTGGAACCGGGGAGCTGTTTTTT. This gives the protein CASRYRGRGTGELFF.

The V gene is TRBV5-1, the J gene TRBJ1-1; weak D call: TRBD1 (5 bases). This CDR3 is 14 amino acids long. V lost 0 bases and J 7 bases, leaving 13 bases between the germline ends. From germline, CDR1 is SGHRS and CDR2 YFSETQ. The CDR3, as DNA: TGCGCCAGCAGCTTGGAGGAGGGCGGGGGTGAAGCTTTCTTT. Translation: CASSLEEGGGEAFF.

The CDR3 DNA reads as TGTGCCAGCAGCGGAGGGACTAGCGGGAGGGCCCGCAATGAGCAGTTCTTC. Amino acids: CASSGGTSGRARNEQFF. The chain carries TRBV5-6 and TRBJ2-1; TRBD2 aligns across 16 bases. V was clipped by 4 bases and J by 6 bases; unmatched bases: 7. CDR3 size: 17 residues. CDR1 and CDR2 (germline): SGHDT, YYEEEE. The whole variable domain, remainder taken from reference TRBV5-6 and TRBJ2-1, is DAGVTQSPTHLIKTRGQQVTLRCSPKSGHDTVSWYQQALGQGPQFIFQYYEEEERQRGNFPDRFSGHQFPNYSSELNVNALLLGDSALYLCASSGGTSGRARNEQFFGPGTRLTVL.

The chain is built from TRBV14 and TRBJ2-3; 13 bases are shared with TRBD2. This CDR3 comprises 14 residues. The V gene end was trimmed by 4 bases and the J gene end by 6 bases; junction bases not matched to a gene: 1. CDR1 and CDR2 (germline): SGHDN, FVKESK. In nucleotides, the CDR3 is TGTGCCAGCAGCCCGGGACTAGCGGGGGATACGCAGTATTTT. It codes for CASSPGLAGDTQYF.